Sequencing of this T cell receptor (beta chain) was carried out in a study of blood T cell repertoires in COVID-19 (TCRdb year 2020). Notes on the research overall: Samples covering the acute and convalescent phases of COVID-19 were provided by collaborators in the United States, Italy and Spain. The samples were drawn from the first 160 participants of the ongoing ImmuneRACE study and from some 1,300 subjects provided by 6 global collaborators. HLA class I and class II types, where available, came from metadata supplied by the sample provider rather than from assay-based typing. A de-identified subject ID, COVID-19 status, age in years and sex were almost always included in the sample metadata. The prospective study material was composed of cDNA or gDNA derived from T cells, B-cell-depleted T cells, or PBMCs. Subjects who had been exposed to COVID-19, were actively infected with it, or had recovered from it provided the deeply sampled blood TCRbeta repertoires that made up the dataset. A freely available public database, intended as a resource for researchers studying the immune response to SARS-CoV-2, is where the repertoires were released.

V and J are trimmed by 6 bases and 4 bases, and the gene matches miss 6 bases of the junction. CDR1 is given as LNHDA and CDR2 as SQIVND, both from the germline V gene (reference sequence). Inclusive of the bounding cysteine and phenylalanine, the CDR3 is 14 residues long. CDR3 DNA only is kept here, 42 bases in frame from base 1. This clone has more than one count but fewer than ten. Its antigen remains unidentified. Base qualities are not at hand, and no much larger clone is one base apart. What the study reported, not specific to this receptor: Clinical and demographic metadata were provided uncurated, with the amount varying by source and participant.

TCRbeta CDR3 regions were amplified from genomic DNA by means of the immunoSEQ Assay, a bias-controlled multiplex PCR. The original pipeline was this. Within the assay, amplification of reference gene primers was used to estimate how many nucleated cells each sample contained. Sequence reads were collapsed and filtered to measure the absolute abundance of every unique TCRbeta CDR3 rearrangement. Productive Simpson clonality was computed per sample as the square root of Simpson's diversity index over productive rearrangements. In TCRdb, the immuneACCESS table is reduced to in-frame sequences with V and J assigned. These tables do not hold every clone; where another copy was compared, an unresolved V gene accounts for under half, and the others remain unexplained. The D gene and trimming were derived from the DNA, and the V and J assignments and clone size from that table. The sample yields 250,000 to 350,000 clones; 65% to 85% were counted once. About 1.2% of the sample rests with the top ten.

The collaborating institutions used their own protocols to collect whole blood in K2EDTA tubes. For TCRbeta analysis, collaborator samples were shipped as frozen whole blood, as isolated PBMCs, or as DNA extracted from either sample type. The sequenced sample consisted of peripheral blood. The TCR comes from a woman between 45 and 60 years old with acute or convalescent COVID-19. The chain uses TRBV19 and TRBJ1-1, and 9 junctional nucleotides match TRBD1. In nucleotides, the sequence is TGTGCCAGTAGCTTCTGGGACAGGGCCACTGAAGCTTTCTTT. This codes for CASSFWDRATEAFF.